This T cell receptor (beta chain) originates from a study of blood T cell repertoires in COVID-19. For the study at large: There were acute and convalescent COVID-19 samples, and they came from the United States, Italy and Spain.

The CDR3 consists of 16 residues. The germline V gene has CDR1 MNHEY and CDR2 SVGAGI. Trimming took 2 bases from V and 8 from J; bases not matched to a gene: 10. Original handling: Estimated nucleated cell counts came from reference gene primer amplification. Clones were read by immunoSEQ multiplex PCR, and TCRdb kept only the in-frame ones, dropping some. V and J calls and clone size are those listed in that table; D and trimming were worked out from the DNA. The data show hundreds of thousands of clones, 75% to 90% seen once. This chain joins TRBV6-5 and TRBJ1-4; 8 bases are shared with TRBD1. This TCR derives from a man aged 55-75 years who had recovered from COVID-19. The specimen was peripheral blood. The CDR3 sequence: CASSYTWTGRDEKLFF. DNA for the CDR3: TGTGCCAGCAGTTACACCTGGACAGGGCGGGACGAAAAACTGTTTTTT.